This TCR beta chain was sequenced for a study of beta chain features in type 1 diabetes. This clone was detected a few times. Antigen specificity is unknown. Study-wide results and limits: There was a moderate but significant shortening of TCRB CDR3s in all four CD4+ subsets of Type 1 diabetes patients.

Reverse transcribing all isolated RNA meant expressed TCRB transcripts were sequenced. The data were produced by immunoSEQ multiplex PCR, yet TCRdb's version contains in-frame clones alone and is incomplete. The data show approximately 100,000 clones, around 30% seen once. Germline V CDR1 and CDR2: MDHEN, SYDVKM. Trimming removed 5 bases at V and 14 bases at J, with 16 bases between. The CDR3 is 12 amino acids. The sequenced material came from central memory CD4+ T cells from blood. The chain carries TRBV28 and TRBJ2-4, with D perhaps TRBD1 (6 bases). This clonotype was sampled from a woman aged 18-35 years with type 1 diabetes. CDR3 sequence (DNA): TGTGCCAGCAGTATACCCCGGGACACAAAGTACTTC. Translated: CASSIPRDTKYF.